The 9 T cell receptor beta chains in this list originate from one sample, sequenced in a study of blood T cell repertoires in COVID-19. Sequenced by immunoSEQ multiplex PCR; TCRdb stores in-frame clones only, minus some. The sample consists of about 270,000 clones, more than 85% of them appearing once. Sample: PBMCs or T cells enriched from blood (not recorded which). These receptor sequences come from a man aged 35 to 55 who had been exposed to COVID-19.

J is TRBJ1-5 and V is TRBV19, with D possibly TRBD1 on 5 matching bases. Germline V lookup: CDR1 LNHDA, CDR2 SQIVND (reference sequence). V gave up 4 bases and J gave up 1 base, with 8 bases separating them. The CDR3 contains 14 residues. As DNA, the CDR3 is TGTGCCAGTAGTAGTCAGGGAAGCAATCAGCCCCAGCATTTT. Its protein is CASSSQGSNQPQHF.

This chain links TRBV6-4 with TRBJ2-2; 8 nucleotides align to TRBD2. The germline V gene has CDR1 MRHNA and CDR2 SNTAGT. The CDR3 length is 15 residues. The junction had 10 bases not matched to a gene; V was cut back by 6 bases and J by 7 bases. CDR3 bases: TGTGCCAGCAGCATGACAGGAACTAGCGGCGGGGAGCTGTTTTTT. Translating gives CASSMTGTSGGELFF.

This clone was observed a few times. CDR3 nucleotide sequence: TGTGCCAGCAGTTTGCCCGACAGGGGAACACGTCAGCCCCAGCATTTT. Its protein is CASSLPDRGTRQPQHF. This chain joins TRBV28 and TRBJ1-5, with 8 bases aligning to TRBD1. The CDR3 has 16 residues. Trimming took 3 bases from V and 6 from J; bases not matched to a gene: 10. CDR1 MDHEN and CDR2 SYDVKM come from the germline V gene.

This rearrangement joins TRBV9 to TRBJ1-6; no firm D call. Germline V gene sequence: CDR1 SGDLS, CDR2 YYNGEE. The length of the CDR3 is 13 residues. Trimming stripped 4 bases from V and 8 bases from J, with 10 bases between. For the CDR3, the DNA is TGTGCCAGCAGCCAGAGGGCGGATTCACCCCTCCACTTT. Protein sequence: CASSQRADSPLHF.

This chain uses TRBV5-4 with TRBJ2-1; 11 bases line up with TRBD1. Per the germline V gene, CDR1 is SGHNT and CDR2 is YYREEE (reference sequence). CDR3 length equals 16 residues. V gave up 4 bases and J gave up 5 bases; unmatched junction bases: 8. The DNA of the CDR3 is TGTGCCAGCAGCCTGAGAGGGGACAGGGGGGACAATGAGCAGTTCTTC. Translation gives CASSLRGDRGDNEQFF.

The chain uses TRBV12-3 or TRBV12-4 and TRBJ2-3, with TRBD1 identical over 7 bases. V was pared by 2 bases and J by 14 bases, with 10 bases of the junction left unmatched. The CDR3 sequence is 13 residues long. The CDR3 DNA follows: TGTGCCAGCAGTTTAACCAGGACAGGAGCCCCGTATTTT. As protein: CASSLTRTGAPYF.

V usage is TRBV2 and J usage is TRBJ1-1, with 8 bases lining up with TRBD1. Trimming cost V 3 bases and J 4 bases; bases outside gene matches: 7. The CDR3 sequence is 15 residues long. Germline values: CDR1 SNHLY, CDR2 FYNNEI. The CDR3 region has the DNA TGTGCCAGCAGTGATGACAGGGGCTGGGTCACTGAAGCTTTCTTT. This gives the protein CASSDDRGWVTEAFF.

The CDR3 bases are TGTGCCACGAAAAGGGGTCCCTCTGGGGCCAACGTCCTGACTTTC. Protein sequence: CATKRGPSGANVLTF. The chain carries TRBV6-5 and TRBJ2-6; D may be TRBD1 (5 bases). The CDR3 covers 15 residues. V was cut by 10 bases and J by 0 bases, with 13 bases left in between. The germline V gene has CDR1 MNHEY and CDR2 SVGAGI.

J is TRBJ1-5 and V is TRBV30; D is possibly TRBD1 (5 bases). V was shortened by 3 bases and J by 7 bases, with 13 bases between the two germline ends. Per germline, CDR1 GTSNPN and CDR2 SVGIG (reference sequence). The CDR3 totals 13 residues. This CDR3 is CAWSTGGVQPQHF. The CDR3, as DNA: TGTGCCTGGAGCACGGGGGGAGTCCAGCCCCAGCATTTT.